Sequencing of this T cell receptor beta chain was carried out in a study of shared clonotypes between healthy human individuals. General study points: What rarefaction showed was incomplete sorted-subset sequencing despite large depth.

Some clones are missing from TCRdb's copy, which holds only in-frame ones; the method was immunoSEQ multiplex PCR. Found here are roughly 1,500,000 clones, 95% to 99% of them singletons; the top ten hold approximately 0.45%. As regards this clone: Its antigen is not identified. A far larger clone is just one base off, so this is likely a read error.

Each of the donors was a healthy adult who was HIV-negative and had not had a recent acute infection or vaccination. Germline V gene data show CDR1 as MNHNS and CDR2 as SASEGT. The CDR3 length is 15 residues. V dropped 4 bases and J dropped 0; count of bases not matched to a gene: 2. The genes are TRBV6-1 and TRBJ2-1, with TRBD2 matching 8 bases. The sequencing input was naive CD4+ T cells sorted from blood. Noted subset: CD45RA+ positively selected. The clonotype comes from a man younger than 40 in good health. This CDR3 reads CASSGGTSSYNEQFF. The DNA of the CDR3 is TGTGCCAGCAGTGGGGGGACTAGCTCCTACAATGAGCAGTTCTTC.